The 4 T cell receptor beta chains below come from one sample, sequenced in a study of CD8+ T cells in alopecia areata. RNA was isolated and reverse transcribed to cDNA, the sequencing template. TCRdb's table, derived via immunoSEQ multiplex PCR, lists solely in-frame clones and lacks some. The sample has 150,000 to 200,000 clones, roughly 63% seen once; the top ten hold roughly 17%. Described treatment: oral pan-JAK inhibitor, 5-10 mg twice daily. Here the sequenced sample was CD4+ T cells sorted from blood, taken at roughly week 55, from a patient treated with tofacitinib. Receptors originate from a human donor with alopecia areata.

This clone occurred once. The V gene is TRBV5-6, the J gene TRBJ1-3; no reliable D call. The length of the CDR3 is 13 residues. Germline V gene lookup returns CDR1 SGHDT and CDR2 YYEEEE. V gave up 0 bases and J gave up 0 bases, with 1 base separating them. CDR3 DNA sequence: TGTGCCAGCAGCTTGGTCTCTGGAAACACCATATATTTT. The encoded protein is CASSLVSGNTIYF.

This chain joins TRBV30 and TRBJ2-7, with D unclear. CDR3 size: 13 residues. CDR1 is GTSNPN and CDR2 is SVGIG in the germline V gene (reference sequence). Trimming stripped 2 bases from V and 2 bases from J, with 10 bases between. CDR3 in DNA: TGTGCCTGGAGTCTTCGACGGGCCTACGAGCAGTACTTC. Its protein is CAWSLRRAYEQYF.

CDR3 protein: CASSPSGGSPDTQYF. The DNA for the CDR3 is TGTGCCAGCAGCCCTAGCGGGGGGTCCCCAGATACGCAGTATTTT. This sequence joins TRBV13 and TRBJ2-3, with TRBD2 matching over 11 bases. The CDR3 has 15 residues. Germline CDR1 reads PRHDT; CDR2 reads FYEKMQ (reference sequence). Germline trimming cut 5 bases from V and 4 bases from J; bases unmatched to any gene: 5.

This clone appeared a single time. The chain joins TRBV9 to TRBJ2-5; perhaps TRBD2 as D (5 bases). This CDR3 spans 15 amino acids. V lost 5 bases and J 2 bases, leaving 16 bases between the germline ends. Germline V gene data show CDR1 as SGDLS and CDR2 as YYNGEE. CDR3 region: CASREMMGAQETQYF. Here the CDR3 DNA reads TGTGCCAGCAGAGAAATGATGGGAGCACAAGAGACCCAGTACTTC.